This entry describes one TCR beta chain. Its antigen is unknown. The data belong to a study of shared clonotypes between healthy human individuals. General study findings and limits: Depth of sequencing was expected to influence donor clonotype sharing.

Assay: immunoSEQ multiplex PCR; the TCRdb copy retains only in-frame clones and omits some. The sample carries 2 million to 2.5 million clones, about 90% recorded once. This CDR3 spans 16 amino acids. In germline, CDR1 is SGHTA, CDR2 FQGTGA. The trim removed 1 base at V and 2 bases at J, leaving 6 bases unmatched. The receptor's source is a young man in good health. Some clones in this sample may be carry-over from other donors' samples. The chain uses TRBV7-3 and TRBJ1-1, with 8 bases matching TRBD1. The sample was naive CD4+ T cells from PBMCs. The subset: CD45RA+ positively selected. The CDR3, as DNA: TGTGCCAGCAGCTTAATAGTCAGGGGGCCTAACACTGAAGCTTTCTTT. This encodes CASSLIVRGPNTEAFF.